The source of this T cell receptor beta chain is a study of early T cells in non-severe SARS-CoV-2 infection. This clonotype was counted ten times or more. Antigen specificity is unknown. Individual cDNA molecules each received unique molecular identifiers attached to them. TCRdb itself ran the 5' RACE reads through MiXCR, one entry per CDR3 protein. In the table there are some 30,000 distinct CDR3 sequences, around 5.9% of which are singletons. Whole-study results and caveats: The VDJdb matching leaned toward anti-spike CD8 responses and overlooked private and CD4 specificities.

The CDR3 has 13 amino acids. The V and J ends lost 3 bases and 7 bases, in that order; junction bases with no gene match: 5. Per the germline V gene, CDR1 is DFQATT and CDR2 is SNEGSKA (reference sequence). Source material: whole blood. This chain connects TRBV20-1 to TRBJ1-5, with TRBD1 matching over 8 bases. This TCR was recovered from an adult who was a healthcare worker with PCR-confirmed SARS-CoV-2 infection or an uninfected control (not recorded which). The CDR3 DNA reads as TGCAGTGCTAGGGACAGGGAGGGACAGCCCCAGCATTTT. Translated: CSARDREGQPQHF.